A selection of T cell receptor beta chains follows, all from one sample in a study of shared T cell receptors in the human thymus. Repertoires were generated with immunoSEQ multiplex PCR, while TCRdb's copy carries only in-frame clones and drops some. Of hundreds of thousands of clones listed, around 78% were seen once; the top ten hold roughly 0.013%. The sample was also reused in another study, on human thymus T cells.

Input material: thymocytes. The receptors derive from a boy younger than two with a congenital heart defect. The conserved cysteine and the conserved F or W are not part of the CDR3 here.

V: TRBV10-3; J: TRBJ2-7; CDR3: AIRPGLCSYEQY
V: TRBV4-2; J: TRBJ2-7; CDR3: ASSQGERDPYEQY
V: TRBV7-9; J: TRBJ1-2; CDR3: ASTEQGFYGYT
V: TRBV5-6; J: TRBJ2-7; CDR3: ASSSSLAGDPYEQY
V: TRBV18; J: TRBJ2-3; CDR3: ASSAFSLAGHTDTQY
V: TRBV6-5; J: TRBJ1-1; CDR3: ASSYRGLHPAF
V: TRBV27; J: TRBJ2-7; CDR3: ASTTRQDNTYEQY
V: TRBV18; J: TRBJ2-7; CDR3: ASSPPPCASSYEQY
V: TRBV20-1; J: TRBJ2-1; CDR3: SARSGNEQF
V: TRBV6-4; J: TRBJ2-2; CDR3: ASKAAGEVGELF
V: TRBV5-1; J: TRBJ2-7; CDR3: ASSSYRGLAGGGAYEQY
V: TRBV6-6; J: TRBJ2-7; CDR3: ASSYRGQWVTYEQY
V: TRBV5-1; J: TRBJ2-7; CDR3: ASSLGAGGQQISYEQY
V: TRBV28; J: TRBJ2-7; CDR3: ASSPRGAGEEAGAYEQY
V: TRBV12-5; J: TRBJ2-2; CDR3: ASGLGTSGRVIGELF
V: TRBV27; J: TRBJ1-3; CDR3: ASGYRGALGNTIY
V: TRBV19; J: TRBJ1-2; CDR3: ASRRQHGYT
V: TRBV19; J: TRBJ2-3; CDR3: ATRERNTDTQY
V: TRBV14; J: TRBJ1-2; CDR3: ASSQFNQGASVDYGYT
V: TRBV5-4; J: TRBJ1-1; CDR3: ASRGPGQGSNTEAF